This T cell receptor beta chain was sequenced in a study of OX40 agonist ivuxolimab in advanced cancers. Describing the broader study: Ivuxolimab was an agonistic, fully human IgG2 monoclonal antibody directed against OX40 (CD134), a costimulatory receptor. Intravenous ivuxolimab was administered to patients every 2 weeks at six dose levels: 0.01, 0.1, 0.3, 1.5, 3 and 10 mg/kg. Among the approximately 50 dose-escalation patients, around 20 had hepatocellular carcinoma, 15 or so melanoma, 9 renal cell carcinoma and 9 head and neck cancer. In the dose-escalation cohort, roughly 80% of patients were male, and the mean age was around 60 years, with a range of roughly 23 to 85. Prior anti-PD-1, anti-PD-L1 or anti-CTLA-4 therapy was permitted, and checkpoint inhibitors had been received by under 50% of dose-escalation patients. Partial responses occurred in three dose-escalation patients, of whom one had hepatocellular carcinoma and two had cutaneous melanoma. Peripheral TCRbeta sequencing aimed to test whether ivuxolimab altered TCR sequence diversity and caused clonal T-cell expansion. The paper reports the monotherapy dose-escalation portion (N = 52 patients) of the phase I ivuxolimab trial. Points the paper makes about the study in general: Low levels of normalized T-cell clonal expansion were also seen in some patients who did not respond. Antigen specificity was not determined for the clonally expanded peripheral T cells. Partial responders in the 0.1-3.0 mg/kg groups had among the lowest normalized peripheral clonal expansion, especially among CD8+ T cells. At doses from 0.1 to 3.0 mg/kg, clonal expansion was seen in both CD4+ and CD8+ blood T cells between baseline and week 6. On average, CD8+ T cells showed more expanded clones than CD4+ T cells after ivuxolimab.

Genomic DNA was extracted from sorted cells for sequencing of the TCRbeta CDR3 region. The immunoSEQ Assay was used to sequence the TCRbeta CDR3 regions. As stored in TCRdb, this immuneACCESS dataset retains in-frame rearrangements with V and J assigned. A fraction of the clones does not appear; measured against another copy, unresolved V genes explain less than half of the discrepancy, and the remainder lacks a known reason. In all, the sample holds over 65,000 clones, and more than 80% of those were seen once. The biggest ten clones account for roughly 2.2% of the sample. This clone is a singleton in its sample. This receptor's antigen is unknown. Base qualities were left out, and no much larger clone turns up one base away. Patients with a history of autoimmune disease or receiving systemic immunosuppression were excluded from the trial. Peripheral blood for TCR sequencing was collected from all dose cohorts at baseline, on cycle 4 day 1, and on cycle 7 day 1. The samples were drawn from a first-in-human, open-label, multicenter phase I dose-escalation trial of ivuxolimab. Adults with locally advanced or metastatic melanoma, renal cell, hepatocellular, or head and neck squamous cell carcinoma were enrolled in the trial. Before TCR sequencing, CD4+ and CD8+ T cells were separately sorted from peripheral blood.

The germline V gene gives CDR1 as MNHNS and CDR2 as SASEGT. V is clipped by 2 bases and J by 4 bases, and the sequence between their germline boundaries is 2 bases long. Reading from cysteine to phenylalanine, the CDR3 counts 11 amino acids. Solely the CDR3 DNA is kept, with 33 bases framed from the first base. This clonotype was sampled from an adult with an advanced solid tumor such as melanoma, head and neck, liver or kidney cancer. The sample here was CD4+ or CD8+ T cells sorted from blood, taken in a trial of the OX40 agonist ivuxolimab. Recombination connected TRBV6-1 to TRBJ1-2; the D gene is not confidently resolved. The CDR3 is CASSEPYGYTF. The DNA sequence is TGTGCCAGCAGTGAACCCTATGGCTACACCTTC.